This passage covers 21 T cell receptor beta chains from one sample sequenced in a study of OX40 agonist ivuxolimab in advanced cancers. Using immunoSEQ multiplex PCR, the repertoire was profiled, and TCRdb retains in-frame clones only, with some absent. The data contain tens of thousands of clones, less than 85% of them singletons. Sequenced here: CD4+ or CD8+ T cells sorted from blood, sampled in a trial of the OX40 agonist ivuxolimab. These receptors were taken from an adult with an advanced solid tumor such as melanoma, head and neck, liver or kidney cancer.

V is TRBV7-9 and J is TRBJ2-1; 7 bases align to TRBD2. The CDR3 has 15 amino acids. Germline V CDR1 and CDR2: SEHNR, FQNEAQ (reference sequence). Unmatched junction bases numbered 10, after V lost 5 bases and J lost 6 bases. The CDR3 reads CASSPTSNTINEQFF. The CDR3 DNA is TGTGCCAGCAGCCCGACTAGCAATACAATCAATGAGCAGTTCTTC.

The chain joins TRBV1 to TRBJ2-1. TRBV1 is a recognized pseudogene. The CDR3 loop spans 17 amino acids. The CDR3: CTSSQEGRPLSYNEQFF. The DNA for the CDR3 is TGCACCAGCAGCCAAGAGGGAAGGCCTCTCTCCTACAATGAGCAGTTCTTC.

V and J are TRBV27 and TRBJ2-7, with 9 bases that match TRBD1. V was pared by 6 bases and J by 7 bases, with 7 bases of the junction left unmatched. This CDR3 is built from 13 residues. In germline, CDR1 is MNHEY, CDR2 SMNVEV (reference sequence). The CDR3 is CASRGTGSGEQYF. CDR3 DNA: TGTGCCAGCAGGGGGACAGGGTCGGGTGAGCAGTACTTC.

This sequence joins TRBV11-2 and TRBJ2-1; 7 bases match TRBD1. The CDR3 is 13 amino acids. Germline CDR1 and CDR2: SGHAT and FQNNGV. V lost 4 bases, J lost 8 bases, and 5 bases stayed unmatched. The CDR3 bases are TGTGCCAGCAGCTCCACAGGGGCCCATGAGCAGTTCTTC. As protein: CASSSTGAHEQFF.

The V gene is TRBV14, the J gene TRBJ2-5; unclear D gene. Trimming took 2 bases from V and 2 from J, leaving 3 bases between them. Germline V gene data show CDR1 as SGHDN and CDR2 as FVKESK. The length of the CDR3 is 12 residues. The CDR3 is CASSQSQETQYF. The CDR3 DNA sequence: TGTGCCAGCAGCCAAAGTCAAGAGACCCAGTACTTC. The variable domain in full, completed from reference TRBV14 and TRBJ2-5, reads EAGVTQFPSHSVIEKGQTVTLRCDPISGHDNLYWYRRVMGKEIKFLLHFVKESKQDESGMPNNRFLAERTGGTYSTLKVQPAELEDSGVYFCASSQSQETQYFGPGTRLLVL.

V gene TRBV11-3 combines with J gene TRBJ2-3; 8 bases line up with TRBD2. With 5 bases clipped from V and 4 bases from J, the junction kept 5 bases outside the gene matches. Per germline, CDR1 SGHNT and CDR2 YENEEA. The CDR3 has 14 residues. The CDR3 is CASSTGLAPDTQYF. The CDR3 DNA reads TGTGCCAGCAGCACTGGACTAGCCCCAGATACGCAGTATTTT. Drawing the rest from reference TRBV11-3 and TRBJ2-3, the complete variable domain is EAGVVQSPRYKIIEKKQPVAFWCNPISGHNTLYWYLQNLGQGPELLIRYENEEAVDDSQLPKDRFSAERLKGVDSTLKIQPAELGDSAVYLCASSTGLAPDTQYFGPGTRLTVL.

This clone was seen a few times. V usage is TRBV19 and J usage is TRBJ2-2; 8 bases are a match to TRBD1. The ends lost 6 bases at V and 6 bases at J; junction bases unmatched: 18. CDR1 is LNHDA, CDR2 SQIVND, per germline (reference sequence). This CDR3 spans 18 amino acids. The CDR3: CASSSRQMRTGSPGELFF. In DNA form, the CDR3 reads TGTGCCAGTAGCTCCAGACAAATGAGGACAGGGTCACCCGGGGAGCTGTTTTTT.

This rearrangement joins TRBV27 to TRBJ2-7; no clear D. The V gene lost 7 bases and the J gene lost 5 bases, with 9 bases spanning the gap. Germline CDR1 reads MNHEY; CDR2 reads SMNVEV (reference sequence). CDR3 length: 11 amino acids. The CDR3 DNA reads as TGTGCCAGCATCGGAAAAAACGAGCAGTACTTC. Protein product: CASIGKNEQYF.

A few counts support this clone. DNA for the CDR3: TGTGCCAGCAGCTTAGGGTTTGGGGCCTACAATGAGCAGTTCTTC. Translation: CASSLGFGAYNEQFF. J is TRBJ2-1 and V is TRBV7-2; D is unresolved. V dropped 1 base and J dropped 2 bases, with 9 bases sitting between them. The CDR3 runs 15 residues. Germline values: CDR1 SGHTA, CDR2 FQGNSA. Filled out from reference TRBV7-2 and TRBJ2-1, the complete variable domain reads GAGVSQSPSNKVTEKGKDVELRCDPISGHTALYWYRQSLGQGLEFLIYFQGNSAPDKSGLPSDRFSAERTGGSVSTLTIQRTQQEDSAVYLCASSLGFGAYNEQFFGPGTRLTVL.

The CDR3 protein is CASSLGGLNTEAFF. The CDR3 DNA is TGTGCCAGCAGCTTGGGGGGGCTTAACACTGAAGCTTTCTTT. The chain employs TRBV5-6 and TRBJ1-1; the D gene is possibly TRBD1 (6 bases). Trimming stripped 0 bases from V and 2 bases from J, with 8 bases between. Germline V lookup: CDR1 SGHDT, CDR2 YYEEEE. CDR3 size: 14 residues.

The rearrangement uses TRBV6-1 and TRBJ2-3; a weak D match, TRBD2 (5 bases). The CDR3 consists of 13 residues. Trimming cost V 7 bases and J 4 bases, with 12 bases left between them. CDR1 and CDR2 from the germline V gene are MNHNS and SASEGT. The CDR3 reads CASTTTRADTQYF. The CDR3 nucleotides are TGTGCCAGCACCACCACGAGGGCAGATACGCAGTATTTT.

In its sample, this clone was seen a few times. The chain uses TRBV7-2 and TRBJ2-7; 11 bases match TRBD2. The CDR3 sequence is 15 residues long. J lost 2 bases, V lost 4 bases, and 4 bases had no gene match. CDR1 is SGHTA and CDR2 is FQGNSA in the germline V gene. Here the CDR3 DNA reads TGTGCCAGCAGCTCCTTAGCGGGGGGGCCCTACGAGCAGTACTTC. This translates into CASSSLAGGPYEQYF. Drawing the rest from reference TRBV7-2 and TRBJ2-7, the complete variable domain is GAGVSQSPSNKVTEKGKDVELRCDPISGHTALYWYRQSLGQGLEFLIYFQGNSAPDKSGLPSDRFSAERTGGSVSTLTIQRTQQEDSAVYLCASSSLAGGPYEQYFGPGTRLTVT.

This clone appeared a single time. This rearrangement joins TRBV7-9 to TRBJ2-3; D unclear. The CDR3 is made up of 15 amino acids. The V end lost 7 bases, the J end lost 3 bases, and 17 bases lay between the germline ends. Germline-derived CDR1 and CDR2 are SEHNR and FQNEAQ (reference sequence). The CDR3 loop reads CASTLDQIQTDTQYF. The CDR3, as DNA: TGTGCCAGCACCCTCGACCAGATCCAGACAGATACGCAGTATTTT.

V and J are TRBV4-1 and TRBJ1-1, with D maybe TRBD1 (6 bases). This CDR3 contains 14 residues. Germline-derived CDR1 and CDR2 are MGHRA and YSYEKL. V lost 5 bases, J lost 1 base, and 11 bases lay in between. The CDR3, as DNA: TGCGCCAGCAGCACTCGGACAGAGAACACTGAAGCTTTCTTT. This sequence encodes CASSTRTENTEAFF.

V usage is TRBV6-6 and J usage is TRBJ2-7; possibly TRBD1 or TRBD2 for D (5 bases each). V was clipped by 6 bases and J by 0 bases, with 15 bases between them. This CDR3 is built from 15 residues. Germline values: CDR1 MNHNY, CDR2 SVGAGI (reference sequence). CDR3 DNA: TGTGCCAGCAGGACCCGGGACGGAATCTCCTACGAGCAGTACTTC. Its translation: CASRTRDGISYEQYF.

CDR3 nucleotide sequence: TGTGCCAGCGGCCCGGCAGGGATCGCGTATGGCTACACCTTC. It codes for CASGPAGIAYGYTF. This chain links TRBV5-4 with TRBJ1-2; the D gene is possibly TRBD1 (5 bases). Germline V CDR1 and CDR2: SGHNT, YYREEE (reference sequence). This CDR3 has 14 residues. V lost 7 bases and J 5 bases, leaving 18 bases between the germline ends.

The genes are TRBV28 and TRBJ1-1; perhaps TRBD1 as D (6 bases). Looked up from germline, CDR1 is MDHEN and CDR2 is SYDVKM. The CDR3 has 16 amino acids. With 5 bases removed from V and 0 bases from J, the gap between germline ends came to 16 bases. CDR3 loop: CASSPLPGQMNTEAFF. CDR3 bases: TGTGCCAGCAGTCCTCTACCGGGACAAATGAACACTGAAGCTTTCTTT.

The chain joins TRBV29-1 to TRBJ2-7; tentatively, D is TRBD2 (6 bases). V gave up 3 bases and J gave up 2 bases, with 11 bases separating them. This CDR3 region has 13 residues. The germline CDR1 and CDR2 sequences are SQVTM and ANQGSEA. CDR3 sequence reads: CSVEGGAPYEQYF. DNA for the CDR3: TGCAGCGTTGAGGGAGGAGCCCCCTACGAGCAGTACTTC.

The chain carries TRBV7-9 and TRBJ2-5, with D possibly TRBD1 on 6 matching bases. The V end lost 0 bases, the J end lost 4 bases, and 9 bases lay between the germline ends. CDR1 and CDR2 from the germline V gene are SEHNR and FQNEAQ (reference sequence). The CDR3 spans 14 residues. CDR3 residues: CASSLAGGRETQYF. For the CDR3, the DNA is TGTGCCAGCAGCTTAGCAGGGGGAAGAGAGACCCAGTACTTC.

V and J are TRBV30 and TRBJ1-2; perhaps TRBD1 as D (6 bases). V was shortened by 3 bases and J by 8 bases, with 22 bases between the two germline ends. CDR1 and CDR2 (germline): GTSNPN, SVGIG (reference sequence). The CDR3 sequence is 15 residues long. CDR3 coding DNA: TGTGCCTGGAGCGGAGGGGGTGAGGGATTGACGGGCTACACCTTC. Amino acids: CAWSGGGEGLTGYTF.

The J gene is TRBJ1-4, the V gene TRBV30; 7 positions agree with TRBD1. After removal of 2 bases from V and 0 bases from J, the junction contained 3 bases not matched to a gene. Germline CDR1 and CDR2: GTSNPN and SVGIG (reference sequence). The CDR3 is 15 residues long. The CDR3 spells CAWSYGTATNEKLFF. CDR3 sequence (DNA): TGTGCCTGGAGTTACGGGACAGCAACTAATGAAAAACTGTTTTTT.